The 7 T cell receptor beta chains listed next were all sequenced from one sample in a study of CD8+ T cells in alopecia areata (dated 2018 in TCRdb). The library was prepared using the immunoSEQ multiplex PCR assay. RNA was extracted from all samples and reverse transcribed into cDNA as template for TCR sequencing. The table was pulled from immuneACCESS by TCRdb, which kept in-frame rearrangements only. Such tables lose some clones; where checked, under half of the loss comes from unresolved V genes, and the rest has no known cause. The table for this sample lists some 7,500 clones; around 55% of them were counted only once. Together, the top ten hold over 10% of the sample. The time point label on this specimen signifies: baseline before oral tofacitinib. From alopecia areata patients, peripheral blood was collected along with lesional scalp punch biopsies. This material consisted of skin, taken at week 0. The receptor source for this set is a human donor with alopecia areata.

The J gene is TRBJ2-4, the V gene TRBV6-6; D is tentatively TRBD1 or TRBD2 (6 bases each). This CDR3 is 14 amino acids long. V lost 8 bases and J lost 2, with 13 bases in between. In germline, CDR1 is MNHNY, CDR2 SVGAGI (reference sequence). The chain's CDR3 is CASGGPGTKNIQYF. The CDR3 DNA is TGTGCCAGCGGGGGGCCAGGAACCAAAAACATTCAGTACTTC.

This clone was seen a single time. The gene calls are TRBV10-1 and TRBJ2-3, with D perhaps assigned TRBD1 or TRBD2 (5 bases each). This CDR3 is 13 amino acids long. In germline, CDR1 is WNHNN, CDR2 SYGVQD (reference sequence). V dropped 5 bases and J dropped 7 bases, with 13 bases sitting between them. CDR3 sequence (DNA): TGCGCCAGCAGTCGGGACGGCACGAATACGCAGTATTTT. As protein: CASSRDGTNTQYF.

This clone was counted a few times. This sequence joins TRBV7-2 and TRBJ2-3, with 13 bases matching TRBD2. Germline V gene sequence: CDR1 SGHTA, CDR2 FQGNSA. The CDR3 covers 16 residues. V lost 5 bases to trimming and J lost 5 bases; unmatched junction nucleotides: 7. The CDR3 nucleotides read TGTGCCAGCAGCCTACGGACTAGCGGGAGTGGAGATACGCAGTATTTT. As protein: CASSLRTSGSGDTQYF.

The V call is TRBV6-1, the J call TRBJ2-1; 7 bases are shared with TRBD1. With V trimmed by 2 bases and J by 7 bases, 8 bases remained unmatched. Germline lookup yields CDR1 MNHNS and CDR2 SASEGT. The CDR3 has 15 residues. The CDR3 DNA is TGTGCCAGCAGTGAATCCGGGACAGTTCTAAATGAGCAGTTCTTC. Translated, it gives CASSESGTVLNEQFF.

A few counts support this clone. Here the CDR3 reads CASSLSPSGSWGYNEQFF. The CDR3 DNA reads as TGTGCCAGCAGCTTATCTCCTAGCGGGAGCTGGGGATACAATGAGCAGTTCTTC. The V call is TRBV11-2, the J call TRBJ2-1; 10 bases map to TRBD2. The V gene's germline CDR1 is SGHAT and CDR2 FQNNGV. The CDR3 has 18 amino acids. The J segment lost 4 bases and the V segment lost 2 bases, leaving 11 bases of the junction unmatched.

V gene TRBV6-5 combines with J gene TRBJ1-4, with D possibly TRBD1 on 5 matching bases. The CDR3 spans 13 residues. CDR1 MNHEY and CDR2 SVGAGI come from the germline V gene. Trimming took 5 bases from V and 5 from J, leaving 9 bases between them. CDR3 sequence: CASSEGVNEKLFF. CDR3 nucleotides: TGTGCCAGCAGTGAAGGGGTGAATGAAAAACTGTTTTTT.

The CDR3: CASSELGKETQYF. For the CDR3, the DNA is TGTGCCAGCAGTGAATTGGGGAAAGAGACCCAGTACTTC. The chain is built from TRBV6-1 and TRBJ2-5, with no clear D. Germline V gene data show CDR1 as MNHNS and CDR2 as SASEGT. V lost 2 bases to trimming and J lost 3 bases, with 7 bases between them. The CDR3 sequence is 13 residues long.